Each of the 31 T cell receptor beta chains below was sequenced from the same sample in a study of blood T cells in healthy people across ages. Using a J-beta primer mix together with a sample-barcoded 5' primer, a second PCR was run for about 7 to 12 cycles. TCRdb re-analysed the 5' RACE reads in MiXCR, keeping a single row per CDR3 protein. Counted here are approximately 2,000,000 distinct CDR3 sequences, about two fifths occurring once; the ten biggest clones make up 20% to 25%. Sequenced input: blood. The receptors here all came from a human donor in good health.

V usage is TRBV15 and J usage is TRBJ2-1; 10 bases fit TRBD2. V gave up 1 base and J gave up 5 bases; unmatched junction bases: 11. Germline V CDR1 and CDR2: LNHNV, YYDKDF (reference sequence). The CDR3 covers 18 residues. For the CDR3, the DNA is TGTGCCACCAGCAGAGGTCCTAGCGGGGGACCGGAAAACAATGAGCAGTTCTTC. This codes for CATSRGPSGGPENNEQFF.

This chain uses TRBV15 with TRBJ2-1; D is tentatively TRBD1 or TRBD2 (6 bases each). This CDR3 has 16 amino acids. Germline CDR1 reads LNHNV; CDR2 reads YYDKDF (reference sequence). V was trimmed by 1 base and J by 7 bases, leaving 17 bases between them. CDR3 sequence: CATSRAGRGPWNEQFF. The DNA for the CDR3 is TGTGCCACCAGCAGAGCTGGACGGGGGCCGTGGAATGAGCAGTTCTTC.

The CDR3 spells CASSFGGNTQYF. CDR3 in DNA: TGTGCCAGCAGTTTCGGTGGGAATACGCAGTATTTT. The V call is TRBV27, the J call TRBJ2-3; D is unresolved. Trimming removed 3 bases at V and 7 bases at J, with 8 bases between. The CDR3 is 12 amino acids. The germline CDR1 and CDR2 sequences are MNHEY and SMNVEV (reference sequence).

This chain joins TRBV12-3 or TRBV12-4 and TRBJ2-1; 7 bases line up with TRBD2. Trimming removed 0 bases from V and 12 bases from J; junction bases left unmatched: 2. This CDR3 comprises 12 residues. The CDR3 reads CASSLAGGVQFF. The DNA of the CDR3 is TGTGCCAGCAGTTTAGCGGGGGGGGTGCAGTTCTTC.

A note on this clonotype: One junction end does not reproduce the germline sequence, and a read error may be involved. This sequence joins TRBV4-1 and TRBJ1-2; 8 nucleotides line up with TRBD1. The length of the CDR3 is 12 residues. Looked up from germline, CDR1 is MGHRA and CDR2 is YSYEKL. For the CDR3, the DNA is TGTGCCAGCAGCGACAGGGGTTTGAGCTACACCTTC. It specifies CASSDRGLSYTF.

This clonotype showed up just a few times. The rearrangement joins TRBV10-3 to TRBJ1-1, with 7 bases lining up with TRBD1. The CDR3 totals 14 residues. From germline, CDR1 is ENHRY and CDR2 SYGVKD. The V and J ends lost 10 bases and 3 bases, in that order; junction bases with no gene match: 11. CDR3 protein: CATLDRAGDTEAFF. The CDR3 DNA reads TGTGCCACGTTAGACAGGGCAGGGGACACTGAAGCTTTCTTT.

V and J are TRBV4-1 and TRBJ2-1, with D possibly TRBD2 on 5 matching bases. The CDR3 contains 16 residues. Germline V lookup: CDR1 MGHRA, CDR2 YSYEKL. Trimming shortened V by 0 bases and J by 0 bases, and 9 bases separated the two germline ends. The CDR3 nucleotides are TGCGCCAGCAGCCAAGATGAGCGGAGCTCCTACAATGAGCAGTTCTTC. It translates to CASSQDERSSYNEQFF.

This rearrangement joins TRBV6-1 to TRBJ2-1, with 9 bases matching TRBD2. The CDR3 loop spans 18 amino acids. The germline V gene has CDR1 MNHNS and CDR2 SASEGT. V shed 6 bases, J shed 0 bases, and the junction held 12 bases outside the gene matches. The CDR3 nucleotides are TGTGCCAGCAGCCCAGCGGGGGGAACCAAAATCTCCTACAATGAGCAGTTCTTC. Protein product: CASSPAGGTKISYNEQFF.

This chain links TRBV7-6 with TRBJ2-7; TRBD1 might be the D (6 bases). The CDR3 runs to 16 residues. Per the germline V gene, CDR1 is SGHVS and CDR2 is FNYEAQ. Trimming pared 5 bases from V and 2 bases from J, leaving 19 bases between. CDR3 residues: CASSPKTGPLTYEQYF. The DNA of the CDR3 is TGTGCCAGCAGCCCAAAAACAGGGCCACTAACCTACGAGCAGTACTTC.

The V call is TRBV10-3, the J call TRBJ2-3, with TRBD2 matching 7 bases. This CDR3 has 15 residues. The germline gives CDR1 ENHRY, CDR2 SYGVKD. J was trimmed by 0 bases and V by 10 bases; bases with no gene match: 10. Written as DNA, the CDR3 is TGTGCCACCACAACGGGGGGTTCTAGCACAGATACGCAGTATTTT. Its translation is CATTTGGSSTDTQYF.

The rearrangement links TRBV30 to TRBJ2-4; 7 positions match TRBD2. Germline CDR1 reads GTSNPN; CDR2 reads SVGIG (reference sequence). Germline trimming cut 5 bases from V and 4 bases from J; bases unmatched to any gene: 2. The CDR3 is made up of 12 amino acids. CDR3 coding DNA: TGTGCCTGGGGGGGACTAAAAAACATTCAGTACTTC. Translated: CAWGGLKNIQYF.

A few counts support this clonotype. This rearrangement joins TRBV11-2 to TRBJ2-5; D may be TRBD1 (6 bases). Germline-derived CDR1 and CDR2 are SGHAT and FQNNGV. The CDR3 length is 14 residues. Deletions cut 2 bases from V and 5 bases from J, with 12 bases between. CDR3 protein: CASSLSGTCETQYF. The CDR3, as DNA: TGTGCCAGCAGCTTATCAGGGACATGTGAGACCCAGTACTTC.

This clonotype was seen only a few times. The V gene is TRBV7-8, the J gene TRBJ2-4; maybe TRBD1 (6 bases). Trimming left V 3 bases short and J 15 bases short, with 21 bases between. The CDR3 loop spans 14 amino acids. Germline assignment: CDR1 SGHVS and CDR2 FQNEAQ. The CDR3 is CASSFTGYSYERYF. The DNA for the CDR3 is TGTGCCAGCAGCTTTACAGGGTACTCCTACGAGCGGTACTTC.

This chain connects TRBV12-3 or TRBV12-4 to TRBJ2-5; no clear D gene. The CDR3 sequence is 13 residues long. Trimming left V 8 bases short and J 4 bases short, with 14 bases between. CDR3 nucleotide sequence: TGTGCCAGCGCCCCCCTGTTTTCAGAGACCCAGTACTTC. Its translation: CASAPLFSETQYF.

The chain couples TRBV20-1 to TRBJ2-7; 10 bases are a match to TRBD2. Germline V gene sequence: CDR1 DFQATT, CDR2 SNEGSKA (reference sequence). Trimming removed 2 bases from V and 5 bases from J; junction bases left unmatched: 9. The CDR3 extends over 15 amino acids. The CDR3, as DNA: TGCAGTGCTAGATCTGGGACTAGCGCATCGGACGAGCAGTACTTC. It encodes CSARSGTSASDEQYF.

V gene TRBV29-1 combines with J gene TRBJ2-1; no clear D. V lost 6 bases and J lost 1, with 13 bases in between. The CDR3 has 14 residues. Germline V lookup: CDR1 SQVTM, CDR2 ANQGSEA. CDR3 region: CSVAPLVSYNEQFF. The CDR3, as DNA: TGCAGCGTCGCTCCACTTGTTTCCTACAATGAGCAGTTCTTC.

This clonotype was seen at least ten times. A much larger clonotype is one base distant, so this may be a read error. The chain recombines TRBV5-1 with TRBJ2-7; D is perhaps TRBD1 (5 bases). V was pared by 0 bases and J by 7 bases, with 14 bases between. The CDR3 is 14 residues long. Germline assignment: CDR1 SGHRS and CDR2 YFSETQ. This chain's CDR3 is CASSLEGACGEQYF. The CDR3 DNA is TGCGCCAGCAGCTTGGAAGGGGCTTGTGGAGAGCAGTACTTC.

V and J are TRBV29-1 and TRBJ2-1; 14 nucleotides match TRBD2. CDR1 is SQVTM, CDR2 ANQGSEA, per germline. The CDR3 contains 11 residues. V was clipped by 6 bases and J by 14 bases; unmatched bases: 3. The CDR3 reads CSVTSGGAKFF. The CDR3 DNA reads TGCAGCGTGACTAGCGGGGGGGCCAAGTTCTTC.

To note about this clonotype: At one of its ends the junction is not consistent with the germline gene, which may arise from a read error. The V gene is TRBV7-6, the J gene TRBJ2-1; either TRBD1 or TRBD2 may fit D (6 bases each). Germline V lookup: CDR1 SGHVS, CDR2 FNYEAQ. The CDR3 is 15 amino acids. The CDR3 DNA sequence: TGTGCCAGCGGCTTACAGGGAGGATGGGGGGATGAGCAGTTCTTC. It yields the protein CASGLQGGWGDEQFF.

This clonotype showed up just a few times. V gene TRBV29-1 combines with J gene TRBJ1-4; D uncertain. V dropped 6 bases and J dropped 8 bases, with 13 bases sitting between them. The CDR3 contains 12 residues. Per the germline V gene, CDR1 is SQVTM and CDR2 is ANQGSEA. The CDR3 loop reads CSVGETTEKLFF. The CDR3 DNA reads TGCAGCGTCGGTGAAACGACGGAAAAACTGTTTTTT.

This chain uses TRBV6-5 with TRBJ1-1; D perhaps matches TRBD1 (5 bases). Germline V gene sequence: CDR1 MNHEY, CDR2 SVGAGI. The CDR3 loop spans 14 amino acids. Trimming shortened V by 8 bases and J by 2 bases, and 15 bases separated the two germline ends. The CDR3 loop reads CASCVGGENTEAFF. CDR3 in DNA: TGTGCCAGCTGTGTAGGAGGGGAAAACACTGAAGCTTTCTTT.

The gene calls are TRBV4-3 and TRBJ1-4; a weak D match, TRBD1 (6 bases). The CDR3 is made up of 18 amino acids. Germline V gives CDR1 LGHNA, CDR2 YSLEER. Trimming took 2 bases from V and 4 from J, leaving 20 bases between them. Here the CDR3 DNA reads TGCGCCAGCAGCCAAATCAAAGGGGGAGGGAAAAGTAATGAAAAACTGTTTTTT. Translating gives CASSQIKGGGKSNEKLFF.

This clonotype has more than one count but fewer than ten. The CDR3 nucleotides read TGTGCCAGCAGCTTAATTTCGTCCGGGGTAGCTACCGGGGAGCTGTTTTTT. It encodes CASSLISSGVATGELFF. The chain links TRBV7-6 to TRBJ2-2, with D possibly being TRBD2 (5 bases). V was clipped by 2 bases and J by 5 bases, with 18 bases between them. CDR1 SGHVS and CDR2 FNYEAQ come from the germline V gene. The CDR3 loop spans 17 amino acids.

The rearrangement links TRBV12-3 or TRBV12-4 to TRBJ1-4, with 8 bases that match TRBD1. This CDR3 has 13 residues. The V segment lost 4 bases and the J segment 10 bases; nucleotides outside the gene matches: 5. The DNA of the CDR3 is TGTGCCAGCAGTTCTGGACAGGGCGGAAAACTGTTTTTT. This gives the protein CASSSGQGGKLFF.

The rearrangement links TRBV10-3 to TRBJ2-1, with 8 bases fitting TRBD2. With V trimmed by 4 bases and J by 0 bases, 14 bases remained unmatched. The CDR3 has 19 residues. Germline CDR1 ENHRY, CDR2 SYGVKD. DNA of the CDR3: TGTGCCATCAGTGGCCTGGATACGGGGGGGAAGGACTCCTACAATGAGCAGTTCTTC. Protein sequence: CAISGLDTGGKDSYNEQFF.

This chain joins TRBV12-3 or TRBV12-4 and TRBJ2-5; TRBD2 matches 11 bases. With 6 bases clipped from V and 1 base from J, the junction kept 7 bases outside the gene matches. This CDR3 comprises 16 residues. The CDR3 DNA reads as TGTGCCAGCAGCCCTCTAGCGGGGGGCCCCCAAGAGACCCAGTACTTC. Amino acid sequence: CASSPLAGGPQETQYF.

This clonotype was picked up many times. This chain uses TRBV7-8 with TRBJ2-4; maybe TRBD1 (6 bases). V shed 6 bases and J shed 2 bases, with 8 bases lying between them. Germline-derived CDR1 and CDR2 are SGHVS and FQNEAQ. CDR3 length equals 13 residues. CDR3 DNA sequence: TGTGCCAGCAGTACAGGGACCAAAAACATTCAGTACTTC. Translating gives CASSTGTKNIQYF.

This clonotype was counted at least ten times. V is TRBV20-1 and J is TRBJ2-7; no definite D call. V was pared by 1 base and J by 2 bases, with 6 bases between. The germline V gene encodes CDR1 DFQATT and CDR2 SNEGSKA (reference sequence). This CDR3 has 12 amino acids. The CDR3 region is CSARGRTYEQYF. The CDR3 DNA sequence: TGCAGTGCTAGAGGCAGGACCTACGAGCAGTACTTC.

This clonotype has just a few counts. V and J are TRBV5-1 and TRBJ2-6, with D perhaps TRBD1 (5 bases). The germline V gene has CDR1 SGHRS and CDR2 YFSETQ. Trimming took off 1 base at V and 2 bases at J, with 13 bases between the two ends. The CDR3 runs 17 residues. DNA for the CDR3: TGCGCCAGCAGCTTGTTCCAGGGATCTCCTGGGGCCAACGTCCTGACTTTC. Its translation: CASSLFQGSPGANVLTF.

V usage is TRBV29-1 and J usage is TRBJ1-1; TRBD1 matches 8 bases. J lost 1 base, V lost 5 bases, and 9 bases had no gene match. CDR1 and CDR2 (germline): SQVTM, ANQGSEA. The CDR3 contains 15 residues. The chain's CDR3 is CSVTTDRVTNTEAFF. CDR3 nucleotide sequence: TGCAGCGTTACCACGGACAGGGTGACGAACACTGAAGCTTTCTTT.

CDR3 residues: CASSLERGRTQYF. CDR3 sequence (DNA): TGTGCCAGCAGCTTAGAACGGGGGAGGACGCAGTATTTT. This rearrangement joins TRBV11-2 to TRBJ2-3; weak D call: TRBD2 (6 bases). In germline, CDR1 is SGHAT, CDR2 FQNNGV. Trimming removed 0 bases at V and 9 bases at J, with 10 bases between. The CDR3 loop spans 13 amino acids.